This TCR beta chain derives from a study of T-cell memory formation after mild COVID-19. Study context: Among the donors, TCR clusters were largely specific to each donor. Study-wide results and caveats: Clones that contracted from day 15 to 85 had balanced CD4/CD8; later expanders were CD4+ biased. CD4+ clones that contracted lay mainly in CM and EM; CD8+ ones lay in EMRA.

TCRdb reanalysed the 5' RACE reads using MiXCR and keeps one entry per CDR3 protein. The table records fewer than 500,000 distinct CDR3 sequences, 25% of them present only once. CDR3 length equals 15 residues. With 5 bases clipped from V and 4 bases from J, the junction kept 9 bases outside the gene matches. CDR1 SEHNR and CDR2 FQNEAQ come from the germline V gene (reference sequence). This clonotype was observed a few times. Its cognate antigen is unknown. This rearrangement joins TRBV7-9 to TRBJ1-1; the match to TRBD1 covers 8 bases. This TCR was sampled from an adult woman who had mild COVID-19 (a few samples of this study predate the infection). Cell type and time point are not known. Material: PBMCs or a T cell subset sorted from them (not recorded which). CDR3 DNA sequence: TGTGCCAGCAGCCCAGGACAGGGAGTTGTCACTGAAGCTTTCTTT. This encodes CASSPGQGVVTEAFF.